The subject of this entry is one TCR beta chain. The data were taken from a study of blood T cell repertoires in COVID-19. Overall study: Italy, Spain and the United States were the sources of the convalescent and acute COVID-19 samples.

The assay was immunoSEQ multiplex PCR, and TCRdb's table has in-frame clones only and misses some. The table has about 230,000 clones, roughly 83% seen once; the top ten hold 2% to 3%. The CDR3 runs 17 residues. Germline lookup yields CDR1 MGHDK and CDR2 SYGVNS. The V and J ends lost 2 bases and 3 bases, in that order; junction bases with no gene match: 11. Sequencing was done on a sample of peripheral blood. This clonotype was obtained from a woman in her 70s with active or convalescent COVID-19. V gene TRBV25-1 combines with J gene TRBJ1-2, with 8 bases that match TRBD1. The CDR3 loop reads CASSEKGGGTGHYGYTF. The CDR3 nucleotides are TGTGCCAGCAGTGAAAAGGGAGGAGGGACAGGTCACTATGGCTACACCTTC.